This T cell receptor beta chain was recovered during a study of blood T cell repertoires in COVID-19. Whole-study context: The United States, Italy and Spain supplied acute and convalescent COVID-19 samples.

How the authors handled the data: How many nucleated cells were present was estimated from reference gene primer amplification. Profiling relied on immunoSEQ multiplex PCR, and the TCRdb table lists in-frame clones only, not all of them. V and J calls and clone size are as listed in that table; D and trimming were resolved from the DNA. The data contain fewer than 300,000 clones, more than 75% of them singletons. This CDR3 region has 15 residues. The germline V gene has CDR1 SGHTA and CDR2 FQGNSA. V shed 5 bases, J shed 3 bases, and the junction held 5 bases outside the gene matches. V gene TRBV7-2 combines with J gene TRBJ1-4, with 8 bases aligning to TRBD1. The clonotype comes from a woman aged 40 to 50 who had recovered from COVID-19. Sequenced material: peripheral blood. In DNA, the CDR3 is TGTGCCAGCAGCCCACAGACAGGGGCTAATGAAAAACTGTTTTTT. Translation gives CASSPQTGANEKLFF.